The 6 T cell receptor beta chains reported below all come from one sample, sequenced in a study of T cells after yellow fever vaccination. TCRdb processed the 5' RACE reads anew with MiXCR; each CDR3 protein has one entry. The sample holds 400,000 or so distinct CDR3 sequences; about 19% are singletons and the top ten take roughly 19%. Sequencing was performed on PBMCs, taken before the yellow fever booster vaccination. These receptors were obtained from a man aged 18 to 30 who received the YFV17D yellow fever vaccine.

The V gene is TRBV6-5, the J gene TRBJ2-1; D gene uncertain. V was trimmed by 1 base and J by 0 bases, leaving 4 bases between them. From germline, CDR1 is MNHEY and CDR2 SVGAGI. This CDR3 has 14 residues. The CDR3 loop is CASSYFSSYNEQFF. The CDR3 bases are TGTGCCAGCAGTTACTTTAGCTCCTACAATGAGCAGTTCTTC.

This clonotype has a handful of counts. The gene calls are TRBV28 and TRBJ1-3; D ambiguous. This CDR3 is 15 amino acids long. The germline CDR1 and CDR2 sequences are MDHEN and SYDVKM. V lost 5 bases, J lost 0 bases, and 11 bases lay in between. The CDR3 DNA reads TGTGCCAGCAGTCGGGCGGCCACCTCTGGAAACACCATATATTTT. Translation gives CASSRAATSGNTIYF.

The chain links TRBV21-1 to TRBJ2-2; the table's D call, TRBD1, was not checked against the DNA. TRBV21-1 is flagged as a pseudogene. This CDR3 has 12 amino acids. CDR3 nucleotides: TGTGCCAGCAGCGGGGGGGCGGGAGAGCTGTTTTTT. Translating it yields CASSGGAGELFF.

This clonotype appeared a few times. This chain joins TRBV6-5 and TRBJ2-5; maybe TRBD2 (5 bases). Germline loops: CDR1 MNHEY, CDR2 SVGAGI. The CDR3 has 19 amino acids. The V end lost 5 bases, the J end lost 4 bases, and 29 bases lay between the germline ends. CDR3 DNA sequence: TGTGCCAGCAGTAATCTTCCCCCTAGGCTCGAGGGCGCCGGAGAGACCCAGTACTTC. Protein: CASSNLPPRLEGAGETQYF.

The rearrangement links TRBV6-2 or TRBV6-3 to TRBJ2-1; D uncertain. The V end was cut by 8 bases, the J end by 2 bases, with 4 bases between. The germline gives CDR1 MNHEY, CDR2 SVGEGT. The CDR3 is made up of 11 amino acids. CDR3 DNA sequence: TGTGCCAGCGCGGCCTACAATGAGCAGTTCTTC. The encoded protein is CASAAYNEQFF.

This clonotype was counted only a few times. This chain connects TRBV5-1 to TRBJ1-1, with D uncertain. This CDR3 has 13 amino acids. Trimming cost V 4 bases and J 0 bases, with 7 bases left between them. Germline CDR1 SGHRS, CDR2 YFSETQ. CDR3 protein: CASSVHMNTEAFF. Here the CDR3 DNA reads TGCGCCAGCAGCGTCCACATGAACACTGAAGCTTTCTTT.